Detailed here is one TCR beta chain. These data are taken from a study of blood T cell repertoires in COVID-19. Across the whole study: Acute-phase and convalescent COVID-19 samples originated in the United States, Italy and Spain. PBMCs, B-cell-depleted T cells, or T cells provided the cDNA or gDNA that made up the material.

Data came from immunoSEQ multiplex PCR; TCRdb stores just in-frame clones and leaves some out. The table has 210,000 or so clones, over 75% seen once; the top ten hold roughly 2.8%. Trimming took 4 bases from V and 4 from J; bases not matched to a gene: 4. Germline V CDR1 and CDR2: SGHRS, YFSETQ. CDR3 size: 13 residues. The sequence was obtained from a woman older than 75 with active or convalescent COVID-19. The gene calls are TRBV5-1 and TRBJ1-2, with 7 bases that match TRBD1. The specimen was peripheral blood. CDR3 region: CASSLGQLYGYTF. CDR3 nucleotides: TGCGCCAGCAGCCTGGGACAGCTCTATGGCTACACCTTC.